The rows below give T cell receptor beta chains drawn from one sample of a study of shared clonotypes between healthy human individuals. Clones were sequenced by immunoSEQ multiplex PCR, and TCRdb holds only the in-frame ones, with some missing. The sample yields 950,000 to 1,100,000 clones, roughly 70% seen once. The sequenced sample was memory CD4+ T cells sorted from blood. Receptors were obtained from a young man in good health. Both conserved end residues are part of each CDR3. The order of the fields is D gene, J gene, clone size, V gene, CDR3 protein, CDR3 DNA. D genes are given only for firm matches. The size of a clone is reported for some rows only, either as once, few or many, or as a class for expanded clones.

TRBD2,TRBJ2-7,once,TRBV5-1,CASSLEREGQQYF,TGCGCCAGCAGCTTGGAGCGGGAGGGGCAGCAGTACTTC
.,TRBJ2-2,few,TRBV9,CASSVDGAGGLGELFF,TGTGCCAGCAGCGTAGACGGGGCAGGGGGACTCGGGGAGCTGTTTTTT
TRBD2,TRBJ2-5,.,TRBV27,CASSANGGGAGRAGVGMQETQYF,TGTGCCAGCAGTGCGAACGGCGGTGGTGCAGGGCGGGCGGGGGTGGGAATGCAAGAGACCCAGTACTTC
TRBD2,TRBJ2-3,.,TRBV27,CASSLRLAGGRTDTQYF,TGTGCCAGCAGTTTAAGGCTAGCGGGAGGGCGGACAGATACGCAGTATTTT
TRBD2,TRBJ2-1,.,TRBV7-2,CASSLALAGASSYNEQFF,TGTGCCAGCAGCTTAGCTCTAGCGGGGGCCAGCTCCTACAATGAGCAGTTCTTC
.,TRBJ1-3,.,TRBV10-2,CASSGGELGGNTIYF,TGCGCCAGCAGCGGGGGAGAACTGGGTGGAAACACCATATATTTT
.,TRBJ2-7,.,TRBV19,CASSTLSSYEQYF,TGTGCCAGTAGTACCCTATCAAGCTACGAGCAGTACTTC
.,TRBJ1-6,.,TRBV6-5,CASMGRDNSPLHF,TGTGCCAGCATGGGGCGGGATAATTCACCCCTCCACTTT
.,TRBJ2-2,.,TRBV18,CASSPPTAGELFF,TGTGCCAGCTCACCACCGACAGCCGGGGAGCTGTTTTTT
.,TRBJ2-6,.,TRBV7-9,CASSLALATGANVLTF,TGTGCCAGCAGCTTAGCACTAGCAACTGGGGCCAACGTCCTGACTTTC
.,TRBJ2-3,.,TRBV11-2,CASSLDRGTDTQYF,TGTGCCAGCAGCTTAGATAGGGGCACAGATACGCAGTATTTT
.,TRBJ1-5,.,TRBV28,CASRHTGPKQPQHF,TGTGCCAGCAGGCATACAGGGCCGAAGCAGCCCCAGCATTTT
.,TRBJ2-3,.,TRBV5-4,CASSLQTFTDTQYF,TGTGCCAGCAGCTTGCAGACATTCACAGATACGCAGTATTTT
.,TRBJ1-5,.,TRBV19,CASSIGGSNQPQHF,TGTGCCAGTAGTATCGGGGGAAGCAATCAGCCCCAGCATTTT
TRBD1,TRBJ1-2,.,TRBV7-9,CASSNPGQGLGYGYTF,TGTGCCAGCAGCAACCCGGGACAGGGCTTAGGCTATGGCTACACCTTC
.,TRBJ2-2,.,TRBV4-1,CASSQEVQRRTGELFF,TGCGCCAGCAGCCAAGAGGTCCAGCGAAGAACCGGGGAGCTGTTTTTT
TRBD2,TRBJ2-3,.,TRBV19,CASSETSGGLWNTQYF,TGTGCCAGTAGTGAAACTAGCGGGGGGCTGTGGAATACGCAGTATTTT
.,TRBJ2-1,.,TRBV5-1,CASSLGRLSYNEQFF,TGCGCCAGCAGCTTGGGACGGCTCTCCTACAATGAGCAGTTCTTC
.,TRBJ2-5,.,TRBV6-1,CASSTTGRNQETQYF,TGTGCCAGCAGTACCACAGGGAGGAACCAAGAGACCCAGTACTTC
.,TRBJ2-5,.,TRBV5-4,CASSSGTGETQYF,TGTGCCAGCAGCTCTGGAACGGGGGAGACCCAGTACTTC
TRBD2,TRBJ2-5,.,TRBV5-4,CASSPPPKAGGPMAQETQYF,TGTGCCAGCAGCCCCCCGCCGAAAGCGGGAGGGCCTATGGCTCAAGAGACCCAGTACTTC
.,TRBJ1-5,.,TRBV30,CAYDRPNQPQHF,TGTGCCTACGACAGACCAAATCAGCCCCAGCATTTT
.,TRBJ2-4,.,TRBV11-2,CASSLVTVLAKNIQYF,TGTGCCAGCAGCTTAGTTACAGTCCTAGCCAAAAACATTCAGTACTTC
.,TRBJ2-3,.,TRBV10-3,CAISDLGTDTQYF,TGTGCCATCAGTGATCTGGGGACAGATACGCAGTATTTT
.,TRBJ1-6,.,TRBV7-7,CASSLAPEAPLHF,TGTGCTAGCAGCTTAGCGCCGGAAGCACCCCTCCACTTT
TRBD1,TRBJ1-3,.,TRBV5-6,CASSYRDRGHSGNTIYF,TGTGCCAGCAGTTACCGGGACAGGGGGCATTCTGGAAACACCATATATTTT
.,TRBJ1-1,few,TRBV5-1,CASRRANTEAFF,TGCGCCAGCAGGAGGGCGAACACTGAAGCTTTCTTT
TRBD2,TRBJ2-3,many,TRBV6-1,CASSEAGTSGSRDTQYF,TGTGCCAGCAGTGAAGCGGGGACTAGCGGGAGTCGGGATACGCAGTATTTT
.,TRBJ1-6,few,TRBV28,CASSLTGFPYNSPLHF,TGTGCCAGCAGTCTAACAGGGTTCCCCTATAATTCACCCCTCCACTTT
.,TRBJ1-3,few,TRBV30,CAWTPGGTSSGNTIYF,TGTGCCTGGACCCCCGGGGGTACATCTTCTGGAAACACCATATATTTT
.,TRBJ2-5,few,TRBV7-8,CASSLEVGTQYF,TGTGCCAGCAGCTTGGAGGTGGGGACCCAGTACTTC
TRBD1,TRBJ1-1,.,TRBV10-1,CASSGGGRQGILNTEAFF,TGCGCCAGCAGTGGGGGGGGTCGACAGGGAATCTTGAACACTGAAGCTTTCTTT
.,TRBJ2-2,.,TRBV5-8,CASSLAGNTGELFF,TGTGCCAGCAGCTTGGCGGGGAACACCGGGGAGCTGTTTTTT
.,TRBJ2-2,.,TRBV4-1,CASSQDTGSYTGELFF,TGCGCCAGCAGCCAAGATACAGGATCCTACACCGGGGAGCTGTTTTTT
.,TRBJ2-2,.,TRBV9,CASSAASFGELFF,TGTGCCAGCAGCGCAGCGAGTTTCGGGGAGCTGTTTTTT
TRBD1,TRBJ1-3,.,TRBV6-6,CAIRGGASGNTIYF,TGTGCCATCAGGGGGGGGGCCTCTGGAAACACCATATATTTT
.,TRBJ1-5,.,TRBV11-3,CASSLFFRQYSNQPQHF,TGTGCCAGCAGCTTATTTTTCAGGCAATATAGCAATCAGCCCCAGCATTTT
.,TRBJ2-1,.,TRBV6-5,CASSHTRVGTNEQFF,TGTGCCAGCAGCCATACTCGTGTCGGCACCAATGAGCAGTTCTTC
TRBD1,TRBJ1-3,.,TRBV6-5,CASKTGGFGNTIYF,TGTGCCAGCAAAACAGGGGGCTTTGGAAACACCATATATTTT
.,TRBJ2-2,few,TRBV7-7,CASSQGYGELFF,TGTGCTAGCAGTCAAGGTTACGGGGAGCTGTTTTTT
.,TRBJ2-1,.,TRBV9,CASSVSRGSYNEQFF,TGTGCCAGCAGCGTAAGTCGTGGCTCCTACAATGAGCAGTTCTTC
.,TRBJ2-7,few,TRBV30,CAWNGIGAGENEQYF,TGTGCCTGGAACGGGATTGGAGCTGGGGAAAACGAGCAGTACTTC
TRBD1,TRBJ2-3,.,TRBV5-5,CASSLGQGFSTDTQYF,TGTGCCAGCAGCTTGGGACAGGGGTTCTCCACAGATACGCAGTATTTT
.,TRBJ2-3,.,TRBV5-1,CASSLDQASDTQYF,TGCGCCAGCAGCTTGGATCAGGCCTCCGATACGCAGTATTTT
.,TRBJ2-7,.,TRBV6-5,CASSYLRGGYEQYF,TGTGCCAGCAGTTACCTGCGGGGCGGATACGAGCAGTACTTC
.,TRBJ2-7,.,TRBV4-1,CASSQAGGTPYEQYF,TGCGCCAGCAGCCAAGCTGGCGGGACTCCCTACGAGCAGTACTTC
TRBD1,TRBJ2-7,.,TRBV6-1,CASRRDRYYEQYF,TGTGCCAGCAGGAGGGACAGGTACTACGAGCAGTACTTC
.,TRBJ2-7,.,TRBV9,CASSVAGTGDEQCF,TGTGCCAGCAGCGTAGCCGGGACCGGCGACGAGCAGTGCTTC
.,TRBJ2-2,.,TRBV6-1,CASSVNWHTGELFF,TGTGCCAGCAGTGTGAACTGGCACACCGGGGAGCTGTTTTTT
TRBD2,TRBJ2-1,.,TRBV7-2,CASSRLAGERNEQFF,TGTGCCAGCAGCAGACTAGCGGGAGAAAGGAATGAGCAGTTCTTC